What follows are 19 T cell receptor beta chains derived from one specimen sequenced in a study of graft-versus-host responses after intestinal transplantation. The data were produced by immunoSEQ multiplex PCR, yet TCRdb's version contains in-frame clones alone and is incomplete. The data contain about 37,000 clones, about 90% of them singletons. Once graft tissue had been processed, intraepithelial and lamina propria lymphocytes were released. Sequences were derived from ileum tissue, sampled around 190 days after intestinal transplant. These receptors all stem from a human patient who received an intestinal transplant, so some T cells may come from the graft donor.

The V and J genes are TRBV4-1 and TRBJ2-5, with a possible D match to TRBD1 (5 bases). The V end lost 1 base, the J end lost 4 bases, and 16 bases lay between the germline ends. Per the germline V gene, CDR1 is MGHRA and CDR2 is YSYEKL. The CDR3 is made up of 16 amino acids. The CDR3 region has the DNA TGCGCCAGCAGCCAAGGTGGGGCTAGTGGGGCAGAGACCCAGTACTTC. This codes for CASSQGGASGAETQYF.

The CDR3, as DNA: TGTGCCAGCAGTTACTATGAGGGGGCTGTTGAAAAACTGTTTTTT. Translated: CASSYYEGAVEKLFF. This rearrangement joins TRBV6-5 to TRBJ1-4, with TRBD1 matching over 7 bases. Germline V gene sequence: CDR1 MNHEY, CDR2 SVGAGI. The CDR3 has 15 residues. V was clipped by 1 base and J by 7 bases; unmatched bases: 6.

The chain carries TRBV30 and TRBJ1-1; D ambiguous. With 3 bases removed from V and 2 bases from J, the gap between germline ends came to 10 bases. The CDR3 runs 13 residues. The germline gives CDR1 GTSNPN, CDR2 SVGIG (reference sequence). The CDR3 DNA follows: TGTGCCTGGAGGCTACGAGGTAACACTGAAGCTTTCTTT. Translated, it gives CAWRLRGNTEAFF.

CDR3 bases: TGTGCCAGCAGCGCAAACAGTGTAGGGTACAATGAGCAGTTCTTC. Translating gives CASSANSVGYNEQFF. V usage is TRBV9 and J usage is TRBJ2-1; no clear D gene. This CDR3 region has 15 residues. V lost 3 bases and J lost 4, with 14 bases in between. Germline V gives CDR1 SGDLS, CDR2 YYNGEE.

The chain joins TRBV25-1 to TRBJ2-7; a possible D gene is TRBD1 (5 bases). Germline V lookup: CDR1 MGHDK, CDR2 SYGVNS. V was trimmed by 0 bases and J by 3 bases, leaving 9 bases between them. The CDR3 runs to 14 residues. CDR3 sequence: CASSEYGRGYEQYF. The CDR3 nucleotides are TGTGCCAGCAGTGAATACGGAAGGGGCTACGAGCAGTACTTC.

The chain combines TRBV5-4 with TRBJ2-7, with 9 bases lining up with TRBD1. V lost 4 bases to trimming and J lost 2 bases; unmatched junction nucleotides: 4. This CDR3 contains 14 residues. In germline, CDR1 is SGHNT, CDR2 YYREEE (reference sequence). The CDR3 reads CASSTWTGAYEQYF. CDR3 sequence (DNA): TGTGCCAGCAGCACATGGACAGGGGCCTACGAGCAGTACTTC. Full variable domain (missing parts from reference TRBV5-4 and TRBJ2-7): ETGVTQSPTHLIKTRGQQVTLRCSSQSGHNTVSWYQQALGQGPQFIFQYYREEENGRGNFPPRFSGLQFPNYSSELNVNALELDDSALYLCASSTWTGAYEQYFGPGTRLTVT.

The V and J genes are TRBV19 and TRBJ2-1; 10 bases line up with TRBD1. In germline, CDR1 is LNHDA, CDR2 SQIVND (reference sequence). The CDR3 loop spans 15 amino acids. With V trimmed by 1 base and J by 9 bases, 6 bases remained unmatched. The CDR3 bases are TGTGCCAGTAGTATAGGGGGACAGGGGTGGGGTGAGCAGTTCTTC. Its protein is CASSIGGQGWGEQFF.

The chain combines TRBV5-1 with TRBJ2-5, with a weak D call TRBD2 (6 bases). The CDR3 extends over 14 amino acids. In germline, CDR1 is SGHRS, CDR2 YFSETQ. V was cut by 0 bases and J by 4 bases, with 10 bases left in between. The CDR3 loop is CASSLASGGETQYF. The CDR3 nucleotides read TGCGCCAGCAGCTTGGCCTCCGGGGGAGAGACCCAGTACTTC.

The rearrangement joins TRBV5-1 to TRBJ2-7; D call uncertain. V was clipped by 0 bases and J by 3 bases, with 10 bases between them. The germline gives CDR1 SGHRS, CDR2 YFSETQ. The CDR3 has 14 amino acids. The CDR3 bases are TGCGCCAGCAGCTTGGCCGGCCTTGACTACGAGCAGTACTTC. Translating gives CASSLAGLDYEQYF.

This clone was picked up one time. The chain combines TRBV11-2 with TRBJ2-5, with 8 bases matching TRBD2. Germline-derived CDR1 and CDR2 are SGHAT and FQNNGV. Unmatched junction bases numbered 2, after V lost 5 bases and J lost 3 bases. The CDR3 is 13 amino acids. The CDR3, as DNA: TGTGCCAGCAGCCATAGCGGGAAAGAGACCCAGTACTTC. This codes for CASSHSGKETQYF. The full variable domain, in which reference TRBV11-2 and TRBJ2-5 provide the parts outside the CDR3, is EAGVAQSPRYKIIEKRQSVAFWCNPISGHATLYWYQQILGQGPKLLIQFQNNGVVDDSQLPKDRFSAERLKGVDSTLKIQPAKLEDSAVYLCASSHSGKETQYFGPGTRLLVL.

The chain joins TRBV6-1 to TRBJ2-7; 11 bases map to TRBD2. The CDR3 length is 13 residues. With V trimmed by 8 bases and J by 3 bases, 3 bases remained unmatched. The V gene's germline CDR1 is MNHNS and CDR2 SASEGT. In DNA, the CDR3 is TGTGCCAGCCTCCTAGCGGGAGGCTACGAGCAGTACTTC. Translated: CASLLAGGYEQYF.

This clone is a singleton in its sample. V and J are TRBV5-4 and TRBJ2-5; 7 bases map to TRBD1. The J call may be wrong; the DNA end is better matched by TRBJ2-7. The CDR3 loop spans 12 amino acids. CDR1 is SGHNT and CDR2 is YYREEE in the germline V gene (reference sequence). This chain's CDR3 is CASSWDSYEQYF. The CDR3 region has the DNA TGTGCCAGCAGCTGGGACAGCTACGAGCAGTACTTC.

This sequence joins TRBV5-6 and TRBJ1-2; D is uncertain. Germline CDR1 SGHDT, CDR2 YYEEEE. The CDR3 consists of 14 residues. V lost 4 bases and J lost 4, with 14 bases in between. The CDR3 protein is CASSPVRDFYGYTF. The CDR3 DNA reads as TGTGCCAGCAGCCCCGTCCGGGATTTCTATGGCTACACCTTC.

The chain employs TRBV9 and TRBJ2-4; possibly TRBD2 for D (6 bases). This CDR3 comprises 14 residues. The V and J ends lost 2 bases and 5 bases respectively, with 11 bases between them. The germline V gene has CDR1 SGDLS and CDR2 YYNGEE. Written as DNA, the CDR3 is TGTGCCAGCAGCGTCGGGAGAGCGCAAAACATTCAGTACTTC. It is translated as CASSVGRAQNIQYF. Drawing the rest from reference TRBV9 and TRBJ2-4, the complete variable domain is DSGVTQTPKHLITATGQRVTLRCSPRSGDLSVYWYQQSLDQGLQFLIQYYNGEERAKGNILERFSAQQFPDLHSELNLSSLELGDSALYFCASSVGRAQNIQYFGAGTRLSVL.

The rearrangement links TRBV5-5 to TRBJ2-5; D tentatively reads TRBD1 or TRBD2 (5 bases each). Germline loops: CDR1 SGHKS, CDR2 YYEKEE (reference sequence). The CDR3 is 13 amino acids. Trimming removed 2 bases from V and 2 bases from J, with 7 bases in between. CDR3 sequence reads: CASSFGGQETQYF. The CDR3, as DNA: TGTGCCAGCAGCTTTGGGGGTCAAGAGACCCAGTACTTC.

The chain joins TRBV15 to TRBJ2-5; D possibly corresponds to TRBD1 (5 bases). Germline CDR1 and CDR2: LNHNV and YYDKDF (reference sequence). This CDR3 region has 14 residues. V was shortened by 3 bases and J by 2 bases, with 10 bases between the two germline ends. CDR3 in amino acids: CATSSGQQQETQYF. The CDR3 bases are TGTGCCACCAGCAGTGGACAACAGCAAGAGACCCAGTACTTC.

This clone has a single count. The chain combines TRBV2 with TRBJ1-6, with D perhaps matching TRBD1 (5 bases). The germline V and J ends were trimmed by 4 bases and 6 bases, with 10 bases remaining between them. The CDR3 has 14 amino acids. Germline V gene data show CDR1 as SNHLY and CDR2 as FYNNEI. In DNA, the CDR3 is TGTGCCAGCAGTGTGGGGGTCGGTAATTCACCCCTCCACTTT. Encoded protein: CASSVGVGNSPLHF.

This chain connects TRBV19 to TRBJ2-2; no clear D. Germline V gives CDR1 LNHDA, CDR2 SQIVND (reference sequence). Trimming took 1 base from V and 6 from J, leaving 6 bases between them. CDR3 length: 13 amino acids. For the CDR3, the DNA is TGTGCCAGTAGTATAGGTAGGCCCGGGGAGCTGTTTTTT. Its translation: CASSIGRPGELFF.

The chain recombines TRBV2 with TRBJ2-7, with 11 bases aligning to TRBD1. The germline gives CDR1 SNHLY, CDR2 FYNNEI. V shed 6 bases, J shed 4 bases, and the junction held 8 bases outside the gene matches. This CDR3 spans 15 amino acids. For the CDR3, the DNA is TGTGCCAGCAGGGAGGACAGGGGGCAGTGGTACGAGCAGTACTTC. Translated: CASREDRGQWYEQYF. Drawing the rest from reference TRBV2 and TRBJ2-7, the complete variable domain is EPEVTQTPSHQVTQMGQEVILRCVPISNHLYFYWYRQILGQKVEFLVSFYNNEISEKSEIFDDQFSVERPDGSNFTLKIRSTKLEDSAMYFCASREDRGQWYEQYFGPGTRLTVT.